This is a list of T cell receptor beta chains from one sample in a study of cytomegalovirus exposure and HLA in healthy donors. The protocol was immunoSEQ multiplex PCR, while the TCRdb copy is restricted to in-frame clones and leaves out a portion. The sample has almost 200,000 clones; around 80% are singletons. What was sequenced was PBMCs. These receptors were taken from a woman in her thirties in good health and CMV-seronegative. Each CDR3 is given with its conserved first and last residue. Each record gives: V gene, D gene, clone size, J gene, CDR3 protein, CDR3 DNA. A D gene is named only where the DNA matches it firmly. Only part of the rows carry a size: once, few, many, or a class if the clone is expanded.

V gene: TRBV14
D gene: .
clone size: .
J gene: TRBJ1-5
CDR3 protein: CASSQETGIHQPQHF
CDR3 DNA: TGTGCCAGCAGCCAAGAGACGGGGATTCATCAGCCCCAGCATTTT

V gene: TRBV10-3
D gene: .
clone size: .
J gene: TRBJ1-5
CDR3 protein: CAISVGGASNQPQHF
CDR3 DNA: TGTGCCATCAGTGTAGGGGGTGCGAGCAATCAGCCCCAGCATTTT

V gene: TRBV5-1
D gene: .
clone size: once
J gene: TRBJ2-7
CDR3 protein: CASSLDLSGSSYEQYF
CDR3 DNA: TGCGCCAGCAGCTTGGATCTGAGCGGGTCCTCCTACGAGCAGTACTTC

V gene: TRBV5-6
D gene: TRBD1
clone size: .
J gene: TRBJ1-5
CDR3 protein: CASSLAGGRGSNQPQHF
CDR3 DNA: TGTGCCAGCAGCTTGGCCGGTGGCAGGGGGTCGAATCAGCCCCAGCATTTT

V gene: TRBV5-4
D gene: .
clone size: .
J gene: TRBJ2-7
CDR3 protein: CASTPYQGSSYEQYF
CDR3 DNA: TGTGCCAGCACCCCTTATCAGGGGAGCTCCTACGAGCAGTACTTC

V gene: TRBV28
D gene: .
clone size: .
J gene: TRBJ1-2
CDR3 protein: CASSLIGARGYGYTF
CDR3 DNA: TGTGCCAGCAGTTTAATAGGGGCTAGGGGCTATGGCTACACCTTC

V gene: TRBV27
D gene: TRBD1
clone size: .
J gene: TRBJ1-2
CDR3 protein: CASSLYGTAGGIVDYGYTF
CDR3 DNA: TGTGCCAGCAGTTTATATGGGACTGCAGGGGGCATTGTGGACTATGGCTACACCTTC

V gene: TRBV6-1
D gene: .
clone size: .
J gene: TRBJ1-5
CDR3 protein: CATHDSFPRPQHF
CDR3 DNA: TGTGCCACCCATGACTCTTTCCCGCGGCCCCAGCATTTT

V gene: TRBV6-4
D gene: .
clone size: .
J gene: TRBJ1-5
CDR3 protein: CASSDGHSNQPQHF
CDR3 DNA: TGTGCCAGCAGTGATGGCCATAGCAATCAGCCCCAGCATTTT

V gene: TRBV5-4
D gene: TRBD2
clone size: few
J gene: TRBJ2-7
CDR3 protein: CASSPIAGSSYEQYF
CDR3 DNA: TGTGCCAGCAGCCCCATAGCGGGGAGCTCCTACGAGCAGTACTTC

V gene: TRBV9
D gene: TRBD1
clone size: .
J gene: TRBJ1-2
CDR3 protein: CASRGQGSYGYTF
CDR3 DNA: TGTGCCAGCAGGGGACAGGGGAGCTATGGCTACACCTTC

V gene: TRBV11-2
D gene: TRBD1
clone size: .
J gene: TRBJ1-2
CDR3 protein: CASSFSRGQSYGYTF
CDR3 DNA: TGTGCCAGCAGCTTCAGCAGGGGGCAAAGCTATGGCTACACCTTC

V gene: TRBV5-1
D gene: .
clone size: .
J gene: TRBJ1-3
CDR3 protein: CASRTGEGNTIYF
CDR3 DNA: TGCGCCAGCCGTACGGGGGAAGGAAACACCATATATTTT

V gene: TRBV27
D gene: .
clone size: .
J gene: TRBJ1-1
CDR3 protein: CASSFGRANTEAFF
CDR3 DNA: TGTGCCAGCAGTTTCGGCAGGGCGAACACTGAAGCTTTCTTT

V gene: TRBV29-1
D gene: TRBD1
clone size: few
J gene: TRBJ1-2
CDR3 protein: CSVDPQGANYGYTF
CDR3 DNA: TGCAGCGTTGACCCACAGGGGGCTAACTATGGCTACACCTTC

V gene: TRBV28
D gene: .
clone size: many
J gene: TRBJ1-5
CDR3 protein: CASTIGGGGRNQPQHF
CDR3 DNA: TGTGCCAGCACCATCGGAGGGGGGGGTAGGAATCAGCCCCAGCATTTT

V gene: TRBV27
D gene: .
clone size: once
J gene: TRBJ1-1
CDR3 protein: CASSFRTALSTEAFF
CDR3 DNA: TGTGCCAGCAGTTTCCGGACAGCCTTAAGCACTGAAGCTTTCTTT

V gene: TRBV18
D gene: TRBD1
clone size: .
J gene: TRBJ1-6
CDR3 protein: CASSPTTQGLNSPLHF
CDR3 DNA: TGTGCCAGCTCACCAACGACACAGGGGTTGAATTCACCCCTCCACTTT

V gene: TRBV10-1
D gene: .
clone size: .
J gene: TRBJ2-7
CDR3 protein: CASSALDKSEQYF
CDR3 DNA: TGCGCCAGCAGTGCGCTGGACAAGAGCGAGCAGTACTTC

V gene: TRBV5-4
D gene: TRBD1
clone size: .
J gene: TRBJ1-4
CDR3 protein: CASSLNRGANEKLFF
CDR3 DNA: TGTGCCAGCAGCCTGAACAGGGGAGCTAATGAAAAACTGTTTTTT

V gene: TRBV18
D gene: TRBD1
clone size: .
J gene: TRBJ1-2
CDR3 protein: CASSPGALTGGDFYGYTF
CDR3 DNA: TGTGCCAGCTCCCCAGGGGCGTTGACAGGGGGAGACTTCTATGGCTACACCTTC

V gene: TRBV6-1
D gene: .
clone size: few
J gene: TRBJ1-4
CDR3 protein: CASSEQGKNEKLFF
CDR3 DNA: TGTGCCAGCAGTGAACAGGGTAAAAATGAAAAACTGTTTTTT

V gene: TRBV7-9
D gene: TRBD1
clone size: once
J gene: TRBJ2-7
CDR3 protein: CASSLGGTASYEQYF
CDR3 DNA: TGTGCCAGCAGCTTAGGGGGGACAGCCTCCTACGAGCAGTACTTC

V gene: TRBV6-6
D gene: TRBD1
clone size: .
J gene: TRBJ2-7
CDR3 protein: CASKQGGTIEQYF
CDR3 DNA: TGTGCCAGTAAACAGGGGGGAACGATCGAGCAGTACTTC

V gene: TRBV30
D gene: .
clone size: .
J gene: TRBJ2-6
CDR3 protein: CAWSGGSGANVLTF
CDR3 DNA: TGTGCCTGGAGCGGAGGCTCTGGGGCCAACGTCCTGACTTTC

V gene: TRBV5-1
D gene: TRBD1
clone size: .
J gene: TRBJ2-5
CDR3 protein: CASSLTGTEQETQYF
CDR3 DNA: TGCGCCAGCAGCTTGACCGGGACAGAACAAGAGACCCAGTACTTC

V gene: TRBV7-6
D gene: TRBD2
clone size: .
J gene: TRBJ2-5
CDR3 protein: CASSAGTSGPLTQYF
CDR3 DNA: TGTGCCAGCAGCGCCGGGACTAGCGGGCCCCTGACCCAGTACTTC

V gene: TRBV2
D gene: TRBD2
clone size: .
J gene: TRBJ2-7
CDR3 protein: CASTSSREAGEQYF
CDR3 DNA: TGTGCCAGCACCTCGTCGCGGGAGGCGGGCGAGCAGTACTTC

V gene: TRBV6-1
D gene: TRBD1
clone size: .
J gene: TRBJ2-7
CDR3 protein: CASSRDRGSYEQYF
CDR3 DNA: TGTGCCAGCAGTCGGGACAGGGGTTCCTACGAGCAGTACTTC

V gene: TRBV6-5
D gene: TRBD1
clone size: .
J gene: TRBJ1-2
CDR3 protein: CASSLQDRGRGGYTF
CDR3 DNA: TGTGCCAGCAGCCTCCAGGACAGGGGGCGCGGTGGCTACACCTTC

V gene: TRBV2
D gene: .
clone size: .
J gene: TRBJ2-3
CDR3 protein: CATPTGGGSTDTQYF
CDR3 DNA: TGTGCCACCCCTACGGGAGGGGGCAGCACAGATACGCAGTATTTT

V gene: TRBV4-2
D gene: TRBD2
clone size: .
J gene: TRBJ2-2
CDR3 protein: CASSQDDSGRVGTGELFF
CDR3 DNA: TGTGCCAGCAGCCAAGATGATTCCGGGAGGGTGGGTACCGGGGAGCTGTTTTTT

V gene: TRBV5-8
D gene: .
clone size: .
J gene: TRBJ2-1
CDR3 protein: CASSFRGSYNEQFF
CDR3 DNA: TGTGCCAGCAGCTTCCGGGGCTCCTACAATGAGCAGTTCTTC

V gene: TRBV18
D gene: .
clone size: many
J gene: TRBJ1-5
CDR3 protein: CASSPERSQPQHF
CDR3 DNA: TGTGCCAGCTCACCCGAAAGGAGTCAGCCCCAGCATTTT

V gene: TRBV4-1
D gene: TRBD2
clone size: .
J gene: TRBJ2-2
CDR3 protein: CASSQGLAGGDTGELFF
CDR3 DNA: TGCGCCAGCAGCCAAGGACTAGCGGGCGGGGACACCGGGGAGCTGTTTTTT

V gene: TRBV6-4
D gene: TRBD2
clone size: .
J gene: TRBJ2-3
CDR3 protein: CASSSQLALGADTQYF
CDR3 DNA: TGTGCCAGCAGTTCTCAACTAGCGTTGGGAGCAGATACGCAGTATTTT

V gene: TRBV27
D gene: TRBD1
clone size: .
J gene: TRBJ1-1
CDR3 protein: CASRLTGVSTEAFF
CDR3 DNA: TGTGCCAGCAGACTGACAGGGGTGAGCACTGAAGCTTTCTTT

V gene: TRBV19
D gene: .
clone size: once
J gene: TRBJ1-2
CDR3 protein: CASSVRGGLTNYGYTF
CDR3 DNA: TGTGCCAGTAGTGTCCGGGGAGGGCTGACTAACTATGGCTACACCTTC

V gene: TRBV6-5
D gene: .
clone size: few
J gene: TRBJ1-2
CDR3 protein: CASSYSPVRGNYGYTF
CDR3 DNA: TGTGCCAGCAGTTACTCGCCGGTGCGGGGCAACTATGGCTACACCTTC

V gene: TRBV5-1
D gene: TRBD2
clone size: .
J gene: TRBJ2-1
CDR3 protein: CASSQFLTSGTYNEQFF
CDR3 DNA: TGCGCCAGCAGCCAATTCCTGACTAGCGGGACGTACAATGAGCAGTTCTTC

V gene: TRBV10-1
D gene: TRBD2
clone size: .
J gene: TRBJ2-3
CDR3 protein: CASTPGGSADTQYF
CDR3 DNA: TGCGCCAGCACCCCGGGAGGCTCGGCAGATACGCAGTATTTT